This T cell receptor (beta chain) originates from a study of shared clonotypes between healthy human individuals. General study points: Expectations were that clonotype sharing among donors would be affected by sequencing depth.

Here immunoSEQ multiplex PCR was the method, and the copy in TCRdb shows in-frame clones only, minus some. Of hundreds of thousands of clones listed, about 85% are singletons. Turning to this clone: The antigen is not known. The identical CDR3 is also encoded by other nucleotide sequences in the sample.

CDR3 length: 12 amino acids. Germline CDR1 is GTSNPN and CDR2 is SVGIG (reference sequence). The V gene lost 1 base and the J gene lost 2 bases, with 6 bases spanning the gap. The material sequenced was PBMCs. The chain employs TRBV30 and TRBJ2-7; D is unclear. The receptor was isolated from a woman aged 35 to 49 in good health. Some clones in this sample may be carry-over from other donors' samples. The CDR3 DNA reads TGTGCCTGGAGTGCCAGTACCTACGAGCAGTACTTC. Its translation: CAWSASTYEQYF.